A selection of T cell receptor beta chains follows, all from one sample in a study of response to subunit inactivated influenza vaccine. TCRdb ran MiXCR on the RT-PCR reads and lists one entry per CDR3 protein. This table holds about 650,000 distinct CDR3 sequences, about 15% found once. Sequenced here: PBMCs from blood, sampled 14 to 15 days before vaccination. All receptors derive from a man in his forties or fifties who received an inactivated influenza vaccine. Each CDR3 is given with its conserved first and last residue. A D gene is named only where the DNA matches it firmly. Clone size, where shown, is once, few, many, or a class for clones that have expanded.

v_call: TRBV28
clone_size: many
cdr3_length: 17
j_call: TRBJ2-7
d_call: TRBD1
cdr3_aa: CASRRPSTGTGAYEQYF
cdr3_nt: TGTGCCAGCAGGCGACCATCAACCGGGACAGGGGCGTACGAGCAGTACTTC

v_call: TRBV5-4
clone_size: .
cdr3_length: 16
j_call: TRBJ2-2
d_call: TRBD2
cdr3_aa: CASSKTSGANTGELFF
cdr3_nt: TGTGCCAGCAGCAAAACTAGCGGCGCGAACACCGGGGAGCTGTTTTTT

v_call: TRBV3-1
clone_size: .
cdr3_length: 16
j_call: TRBJ2-7
d_call: .
cdr3_aa: CASSRSPADYNFEQYF
cdr3_nt: TGTGCCAGCAGCCGATCACCCGCAGACTATAATTTCGAGCAGTACTTC

v_call: TRBV6-5
clone_size: few
cdr3_length: 18
j_call: TRBJ2-5
d_call: .
cdr3_aa: CASSYFFRRRGIQETQYF
cdr3_nt: TGTGCCAGCAGTTACTTTTTCCGTAGAAGGGGTATCCAAGAGACCCAGTACTTC

v_call: TRBV7-2
clone_size: many
cdr3_length: 15
j_call: TRBJ1-1
d_call: TRBD1
cdr3_aa: CASRLTGTGSTEAFF
cdr3_nt: TGTGCCAGCAGACTAACCGGGACAGGGTCCACTGAAGCTTTCTTT

v_call: TRBV20-1
clone_size: .
cdr3_length: 17
j_call: TRBJ2-3
d_call: TRBD2
cdr3_aa: CSARTPSGWDGTDTQYF
cdr3_nt: TGCAGTGCTAGAACCCCTAGCGGGTGGGATGGCACAGATACGCAGTATTTT

v_call: TRBV7-2
clone_size: .
cdr3_length: 11
j_call: TRBJ2-7
d_call: .
cdr3_aa: CASSFDNEQYF
cdr3_nt: TGTGCCAGCAGCTTTGACAACGAGCAGTACTTC

v_call: TRBV7-9
clone_size: many
cdr3_length: 14
j_call: TRBJ2-1
d_call: .
cdr3_aa: CASSLLLADNEQFF
cdr3_nt: TGTGCCAGCAGCTTATTACTAGCCGACAATGAGCAGTTCTTC

v_call: TRBV2
clone_size: few
cdr3_length: 17
j_call: TRBJ2-3
d_call: TRBD2
cdr3_aa: CASRGRLLWGGRDTQYF
cdr3_nt: TGTGCCAGCAGAGGCCGTTTATTGTGGGGGGGACGAGATACGCAGTATTTT

v_call: TRBV7-2
clone_size: .
cdr3_length: 13
j_call: TRBJ2-7
d_call: .
cdr3_aa: CASSKRPSYEQYF
cdr3_nt: TGTGCCAGCAGCAAGAGGCCATCCTACGAGCAGTACTTC

v_call: TRBV20-1
clone_size: .
cdr3_length: 13
j_call: TRBJ2-2
d_call: TRBD2
cdr3_aa: CSARSGRAGELFF
cdr3_nt: TGCAGTGCTAGATCCGGGAGGGCTGGGGAGCTGTTTTTT

v_call: TRBV24-1
clone_size: few
cdr3_length: 13
j_call: TRBJ2-1
d_call: .
cdr3_aa: CATSDPTRYEQFF
cdr3_nt: TGTGCCACCAGTGATCCAACTAGGTATGAGCAGTTCTTC

v_call: TRBV27
clone_size: many
cdr3_length: 12
j_call: TRBJ1-1
d_call: .
cdr3_aa: CASSSVGTEAFF
cdr3_nt: TGTGCCAGCAGTTCCGTAGGGACTGAAGCTTTCTTT

v_call: TRBV5-1
clone_size: .
cdr3_length: 15
j_call: TRBJ2-7
d_call: .
cdr3_aa: CASNPGRLDSYEQYF
cdr3_nt: TGCGCCAGCAATCCTGGACGTCTCGACTCCTACGAGCAGTACTTC

v_call: TRBV9
clone_size: many
cdr3_length: 13
j_call: TRBJ2-2
d_call: .
cdr3_aa: CASSVQGTGELFF
cdr3_nt: TGTGCCAGCAGCGTTCAAGGCACCGGGGAGCTGTTTTTT

v_call: TRBV5-6
clone_size: .
cdr3_length: 14
j_call: TRBJ1-2
d_call: .
cdr3_aa: CASSFQKGSGGYTF
cdr3_nt: TGTGCCAGCAGCTTTCAGAAGGGAAGTGGTGGCTACACCTTC

v_call: TRBV5-1
clone_size: many
cdr3_length: 15
j_call: TRBJ2-1
d_call: TRBD1
cdr3_aa: CASSTGTGGFDEQFF
cdr3_nt: TGCGCCAGCAGCACAGGGACAGGGGGCTTCGATGAGCAGTTCTTC

v_call: TRBV20-1
clone_size: few
cdr3_length: 12
j_call: TRBJ2-3
d_call: .
cdr3_aa: CSARPLTDTQYF
cdr3_nt: TGCAGTGCCCGCCCACTCACAGATACGCAGTATTTT

v_call: TRBV10-3
clone_size: .
cdr3_length: 13
j_call: TRBJ1-2
d_call: .
cdr3_aa: CAITPDGRYGYTF
cdr3_nt: TGTGCCATCACGCCGGACGGACGCTATGGCTACACCTTC

v_call: TRBV6-5
clone_size: .
cdr3_length: 12
j_call: TRBJ2-7
d_call: .
cdr3_aa: CASRATGFEQYF
cdr3_nt: TGTGCCAGCAGGGCCACAGGGTTCGAGCAGTACTTC

v_call: TRBV20-1
clone_size: .
cdr3_length: 15
j_call: TRBJ2-3
d_call: TRBD1
cdr3_aa: CSAYGTETSTDTQYF
cdr3_nt: TGCAGTGCATACGGGACAGAGACTAGCACAGATACGCAGTATTTT

v_call: TRBV7-2
clone_size: few
cdr3_length: 15
j_call: TRBJ2-3
d_call: TRBD2
cdr3_aa: CASSLGGTSADTQYF
cdr3_nt: TGTGCCAGCAGCTTAGGCGGGACTAGCGCAGATACGCAGTATTTT

v_call: TRBV4-1
clone_size: .
cdr3_length: 16
j_call: TRBJ1-1
d_call: TRBD1
cdr3_aa: CASSEGTGDMNTEAFF
cdr3_nt: TGCGCCAGCAGCGAAGGGACAGGGGATATGAACACTGAAGCTTTCTTT

v_call: TRBV5-1
clone_size: few
cdr3_length: 16
j_call: TRBJ2-3
d_call: .
cdr3_aa: CASSPPSGQLTDTQYF
cdr3_nt: TGCGCCAGCAGCCCCCCATCGGGACAACTCACAGATACGCAGTATTTT

v_call: TRBV7-6
clone_size: .
cdr3_length: 12
j_call: TRBJ2-7
d_call: .
cdr3_aa: CASSRFGDEQYF
cdr3_nt: TGTGCCAGCAGCCGCTTTGGGGACGAGCAGTACTTC

v_call: TRBV7-9
clone_size: many
cdr3_length: 14
j_call: TRBJ1-1
d_call: .
cdr3_aa: CASSLASMNTEAFF
cdr3_nt: TGTGCCAGCAGCTTAGCGAGCATGAACACTGAAGCTTTCTTT

v_call: TRBV30
clone_size: many
cdr3_length: 14
j_call: TRBJ1-1
d_call: .
cdr3_aa: CAWSPMRMNTEAFF
cdr3_nt: TGTGCCTGGAGCCCTATGAGAATGAACACTGAAGCTTTCTTT

v_call: TRBV30
clone_size: few
cdr3_length: 14
j_call: TRBJ1-3
d_call: .
cdr3_aa: CAWSWGLTGNTIYF
cdr3_nt: TGTGCCTGGAGTTGGGGACTGACTGGAAACACCATATATTTT

v_call: TRBV5-1
clone_size: .
cdr3_length: 13
j_call: TRBJ2-2
d_call: .
cdr3_aa: CASSLYTAGELFF
cdr3_nt: TGCGCCAGCAGCTTATACACTGCCGGGGAGCTGTTTTTT

v_call: TRBV12-3/TRBV12-4
clone_size: .
cdr3_length: 11
j_call: TRBJ2-2
d_call: .
cdr3_aa: CASSTVGELFF
cdr3_nt: TGTGCCAGCAGTACTGTCGGGGAGCTGTTTTTT

v_call: TRBV20-1
clone_size: .
cdr3_length: 13
j_call: TRBJ2-1
d_call: .
cdr3_aa: CSASGVGYNEQFF
cdr3_nt: TGCAGTGCTAGCGGTGTAGGGTACAATGAGCAGTTCTTC

v_call: TRBV4-3
clone_size: many
cdr3_length: 16
j_call: TRBJ2-5
d_call: TRBD2
cdr3_aa: CASSQDTASGRATQYF
cdr3_nt: TGCGCCAGCAGCCAAGATACAGCCAGCGGGAGGGCTACCCAGTACTTC

v_call: TRBV7-2
clone_size: few
cdr3_length: 14
j_call: TRBJ2-3
d_call: .
cdr3_aa: CASSLLGRLDTQYF
cdr3_nt: TGTGCCAGCAGCTTACTTGGAAGGTTGGATACGCAGTATTTT

v_call: TRBV6-1
clone_size: few
cdr3_length: 14
j_call: TRBJ2-3
d_call: TRBD2
cdr3_aa: CASTPAGGTDTQYF
cdr3_nt: TGTGCCAGCACACCAGCGGGGGGGACAGATACGCAGTATTTT

v_call: TRBV20-1
clone_size: .
cdr3_length: 14
j_call: TRBJ2-1
d_call: TRBD2
cdr3_aa: CSAQLATSYNEQFF
cdr3_nt: TGCAGTGCCCAACTAGCGACCTCCTACAATGAGCAGTTCTTC

v_call: TRBV2
clone_size: few
cdr3_length: 13
j_call: TRBJ2-7
d_call: .
cdr3_aa: CASRVGQSYEQYF
cdr3_nt: TGTGCCAGCAGGGTCGGACAGAGCTACGAGCAGTACTTC

v_call: TRBV12-3/TRBV12-4
clone_size: .
cdr3_length: 16
j_call: TRBJ2-1
d_call: .
cdr3_aa: CASRSARRGGTWEQFF
cdr3_nt: TGTGCCAGCAGATCTGCTAGAAGGGGGGGGACATGGGAGCAGTTCTTC

v_call: TRBV6-1
clone_size: many
cdr3_length: 10
j_call: TRBJ2-7
d_call: .
cdr3_aa: CASGGPEQYF
cdr3_nt: TGTGCCAGTGGGGGTCCCGAGCAGTACTTC

v_call: TRBV5-5
clone_size: many
cdr3_length: 15
j_call: TRBJ1-4
d_call: .
cdr3_aa: CASSPSSRGGEKLFF
cdr3_nt: TGTGCCAGCAGCCCCTCGTCGAGAGGTGGTGAAAAACTGTTTTTT

v_call: TRBV20-1
clone_size: few
cdr3_length: 15
j_call: TRBJ1-2
d_call: TRBD1
cdr3_aa: CSARDLGQGTYGYTF
cdr3_nt: TGCAGTGCTAGAGATCTGGGACAGGGAACCTATGGCTACACCTTC

v_call: TRBV7-9
clone_size: .
cdr3_length: 17
j_call: TRBJ2-2
d_call: .
cdr3_aa: CASSLTFRVANTGELFF
cdr3_nt: TGTGCCAGCAGCCTGACTTTCAGGGTTGCAAACACCGGGGAGCTGTTTTTT

v_call: TRBV6-1
clone_size: many
cdr3_length: 13
j_call: TRBJ2-1
d_call: .
cdr3_aa: CASSKNGGYEQFF
cdr3_nt: TGTGCCAGCAGCAAAAATGGGGGGTATGAGCAGTTCTTC

v_call: TRBV4-3
clone_size: many
cdr3_length: 16
j_call: TRBJ1-4
d_call: .
cdr3_aa: CASSQALDRTAAPLFF
cdr3_nt: TGCGCCAGCAGCCAAGCCCTTGATAGGACAGCGGCCCCCCTTTTTTTT

v_call: TRBV25-1
clone_size: few
cdr3_length: 14
j_call: TRBJ2-3
d_call: .
cdr3_aa: CASSDPGGVNTQYF
cdr3_nt: TGTGCCAGCAGTGACCCCGGGGGAGTAAATACGCAGTATTTT

v_call: TRBV20-1
clone_size: .
cdr3_length: 14
j_call: TRBJ2-1
d_call: .
cdr3_aa: CSAAHSSNANEQFF
cdr3_nt: TGCAGTGCGGCGCATTCATCTAACGCCAATGAGCAGTTCTTC

v_call: TRBV20-1
clone_size: .
cdr3_length: 13
j_call: TRBJ2-3
d_call: .
cdr3_aa: CSARFLLADTQYF
cdr3_nt: TGCAGTGCTAGATTTTTGTTAGCGGATACGCAGTATTTT

v_call: TRBV5-1
clone_size: .
cdr3_length: 13
j_call: TRBJ1-1
d_call: .
cdr3_aa: CASRPGANTEAFF
cdr3_nt: TGCGCCAGCCGCCCGGGGGCGAACACTGAAGCTTTCTTT

v_call: TRBV5-5
clone_size: .
cdr3_length: 15
j_call: TRBJ2-4
d_call: .
cdr3_aa: CASSPDYLSPNIQYF
cdr3_nt: TGTGCCAGCAGCCCGGACTACCTTTCACCGAACATTCAGTACTTC

v_call: TRBV20-1
clone_size: .
cdr3_length: 13
j_call: TRBJ2-3
d_call: .
cdr3_aa: CSAAPTSTDTQYF
cdr3_nt: TGCAGTGCCGCCCCGACTAGCACAGATACGCAGTATTTT

v_call: TRBV12-3/TRBV12-4
clone_size: few
cdr3_length: 14
j_call: TRBJ2-7
d_call: .
cdr3_aa: CASSVFRSSYEQYF
cdr3_nt: TGTGCCAGCAGTGTATTCCGCAGCTCCTACGAGCAGTACTTC

v_call: TRBV20-1
clone_size: .
cdr3_length: 14
j_call: TRBJ2-5
d_call: .
cdr3_aa: CSARAPVQPETQYF
cdr3_nt: TGCAGTGCTAGAGCTCCCGTACAGCCAGAGACCCAGTACTTC

v_call: TRBV7-9
clone_size: few
cdr3_length: 15
j_call: TRBJ2-1
d_call: TRBD2
cdr3_aa: CASSLVSSGGAEQFF
cdr3_nt: TGTGCCAGCAGCTTAGTTTCTAGCGGGGGGGCGGAGCAGTTCTTC

v_call: TRBV20-1
clone_size: many
cdr3_length: 10
j_call: TRBJ2-1
d_call: .
cdr3_aa: CSPLDNEQFF
cdr3_nt: TGCAGTCCATTGGACAATGAGCAGTTCTTC

v_call: TRBV5-6
clone_size: few
cdr3_length: 18
j_call: TRBJ2-1
d_call: TRBD1
cdr3_aa: CASSLVARQGIFDNEQFF
cdr3_nt: TGTGCCAGCAGCTTGGTGGCCAGACAGGGGATTTTCGACAATGAGCAGTTCTTC

v_call: TRBV28
clone_size: .
cdr3_length: 11
j_call: TRBJ2-4
d_call: .
cdr3_aa: CASSLRRIQYF
cdr3_nt: TGTGCCAGCAGTTTAAGGAGGATTCAGTACTTC

v_call: TRBV9
clone_size: few
cdr3_length: 17
j_call: TRBJ2-1
d_call: TRBD2
cdr3_aa: CAGAPSPGLAGPNEQFF
cdr3_nt: TGTGCCGGCGCTCCTTCCCCGGGACTAGCGGGGCCCAATGAGCAGTTCTTC

v_call: TRBV18
clone_size: .
cdr3_length: 15
j_call: TRBJ1-2
d_call: .
cdr3_aa: CASSPPNGRIDGYTF
cdr3_nt: TGTGCCAGCTCACCACCCAACGGACGTATCGATGGCTACACCTTC

v_call: TRBV11-2
clone_size: few
cdr3_length: 13
j_call: TRBJ1-1
d_call: .
cdr3_aa: CASRRQVNTEAFF
cdr3_nt: TGTGCCAGCAGACGACAGGTGAACACTGAAGCTTTCTTT

v_call: TRBV7-2
clone_size: many
cdr3_length: 13
j_call: TRBJ2-1
d_call: TRBD2
cdr3_aa: CASTLAGGGEQFF
cdr3_nt: TGTGCCAGCACACTAGCGGGTGGGGGTGAGCAGTTCTTC

v_call: TRBV12-3/TRBV12-4
clone_size: few
cdr3_length: 17
j_call: TRBJ2-4
d_call: TRBD2
cdr3_aa: CASSLGGREDSKNIQYF
cdr3_nt: TGTGCCAGCAGTTTAGGCGGACGGGAGGATTCCAAAAACATTCAGTACTTC